This entry features one TCR beta chain sequence. The sample comes from a study of identical twins. Template switching, a step in the protocol, added a universal primer site, and cDNA carried unique molecular identifiers. MiXCR, applied by TCRdb to the 5' RACE reads, yields one record per CDR3 protein. The table lists 1,800,000 or so distinct CDR3 sequences, about 31% of them singletons, with about 0.3% in the top ten. Germline CDR1 SGHRS, CDR2 YFSETQ. The trim removed 4 bases at V and 4 bases at J, leaving 10 bases unmatched. This CDR3 contains 16 residues. The TCR comes from a newborn girl in good health. This rearrangement joins TRBV5-1 to TRBJ2-5, with 10 bases identical to TRBD2. Specimen: cord blood. The CDR3 is CASSLGTSERRETQYF. DNA for the CDR3: TGCGCCAGCAGCCTAGGGACTAGCGAGAGGAGAGAGACCCAGTACTTC.